The TCR beta chain under discussion was sequenced for a study of blood T cell repertoires in COVID-19. Study summary: Donors in the United States, Italy and Spain gave samples during acute or convalescent COVID-19. PBMCs, B-cell-depleted T cells, or T cells provided the cDNA or gDNA that made up the material.

TCRdb's table, derived via immunoSEQ multiplex PCR, lists solely in-frame clones and lacks some. The sample gives fewer than 150,000 clones, under 85% of which show up once; over 7.5% is in the top ten. Germline CDR1 is SGHRS and CDR2 is YFSETQ. CDR3 size: 15 residues. Trimming shortened V by 4 bases and J by 1 base, and 11 bases separated the two germline ends. The rearrangement joins TRBV5-1 to TRBJ2-2, with D possibly being TRBD1 (5 bases). This clonotype originated in a woman of 80 years or more in a cohort sampled during active or convalescent COVID-19. The specimen sequenced was peripheral blood. For the CDR3, the DNA is TGCGCCAGCAGCCGGAGAAGGGGGAACACCGGGGAGCTGTTTTTT. Translating it yields CASSRRRGNTGELFF.